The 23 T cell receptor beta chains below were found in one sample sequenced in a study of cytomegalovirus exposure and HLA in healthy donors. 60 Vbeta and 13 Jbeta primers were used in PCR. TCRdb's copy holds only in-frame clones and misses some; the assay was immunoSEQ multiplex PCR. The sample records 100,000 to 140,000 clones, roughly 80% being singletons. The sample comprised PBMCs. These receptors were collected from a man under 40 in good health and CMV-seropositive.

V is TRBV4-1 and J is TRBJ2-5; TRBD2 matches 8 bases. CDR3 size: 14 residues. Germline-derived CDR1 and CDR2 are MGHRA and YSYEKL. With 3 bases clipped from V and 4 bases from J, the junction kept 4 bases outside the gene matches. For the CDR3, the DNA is TGCGCCAGCAGCCATCTAGCGGGCATAGAGACCCAGTACTTC. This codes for CASSHLAGIETQYF.

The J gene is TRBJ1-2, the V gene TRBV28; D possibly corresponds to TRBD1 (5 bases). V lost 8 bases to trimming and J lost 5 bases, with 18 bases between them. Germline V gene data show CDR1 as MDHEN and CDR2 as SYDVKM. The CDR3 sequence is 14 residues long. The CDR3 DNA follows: TGTGCCAGCGGGGGAGGGTGGGGCAATTATGGCTACACCTTC. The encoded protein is CASGGGWGNYGYTF.

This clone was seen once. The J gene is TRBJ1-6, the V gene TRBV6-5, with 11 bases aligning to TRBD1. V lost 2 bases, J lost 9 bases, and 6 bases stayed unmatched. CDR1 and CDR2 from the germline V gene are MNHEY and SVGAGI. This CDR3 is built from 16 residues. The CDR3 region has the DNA TGTGCCAGCAGTTACGACGGGACAGGGGGAAGTTCACCCCTCCACTTT. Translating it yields CASSYDGTGGSSPLHF.

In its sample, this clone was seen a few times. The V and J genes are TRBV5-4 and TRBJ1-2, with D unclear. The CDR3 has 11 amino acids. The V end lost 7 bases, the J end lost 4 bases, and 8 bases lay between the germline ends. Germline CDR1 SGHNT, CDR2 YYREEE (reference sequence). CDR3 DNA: TGTGCCAGCTCCCCCGGCTATGGCTACACCTTC. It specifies CASSPGYGYTF.

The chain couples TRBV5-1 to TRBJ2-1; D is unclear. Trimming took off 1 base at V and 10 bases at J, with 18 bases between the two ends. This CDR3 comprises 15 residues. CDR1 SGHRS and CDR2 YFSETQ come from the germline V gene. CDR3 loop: CASSLSRMLREEQFF. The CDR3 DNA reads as TGCGCCAGCAGCTTGAGTCGAATGTTGAGAGAAGAGCAGTTCTTC.

Written as DNA, the CDR3 is TGTGCCAGCTCACCTCGGATGGACAGGCACGAGCAGTACTTC. Residues: CASSPRMDRHEQYF. The V gene is TRBV18, the J gene TRBJ2-7; 7 bases are a match to TRBD1. CDR3 length: 14 amino acids. Germline V lookup: CDR1 KGHSH, CDR2 LQKENI. Trimming took 3 bases from V and 5 from J; bases not matched to a gene: 7. The entire variable domain, with the rest obtained from reference TRBV18 and TRBJ2-7, is as follows: NAGVMQNPRHLVRRRGQEARLRCSPMKGHSHVYWYRQLPEEGLKFMVYLQKENIIDESGMPKERFSAEFPKEGPSILRIQQVVRGDSAAYFCASSPRMDRHEQYFGPGTRLTVT.

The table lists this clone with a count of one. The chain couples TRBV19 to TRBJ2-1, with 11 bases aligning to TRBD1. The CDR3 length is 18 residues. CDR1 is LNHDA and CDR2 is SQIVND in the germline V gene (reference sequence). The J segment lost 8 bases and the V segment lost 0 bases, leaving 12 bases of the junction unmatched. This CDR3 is CASSIEMAGQGVNDEQFF. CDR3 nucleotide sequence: TGTGCCAGTAGTATAGAGATGGCGGGACAGGGGGTAAACGATGAGCAGTTCTTC.

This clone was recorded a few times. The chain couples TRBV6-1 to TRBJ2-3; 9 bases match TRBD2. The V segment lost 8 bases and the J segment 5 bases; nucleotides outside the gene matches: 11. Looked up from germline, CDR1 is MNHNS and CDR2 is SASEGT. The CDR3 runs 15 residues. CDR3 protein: CASQTGAGGVDTQYF. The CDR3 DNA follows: TGTGCCAGCCAAACGGGAGCGGGGGGCGTAGATACGCAGTATTTT.

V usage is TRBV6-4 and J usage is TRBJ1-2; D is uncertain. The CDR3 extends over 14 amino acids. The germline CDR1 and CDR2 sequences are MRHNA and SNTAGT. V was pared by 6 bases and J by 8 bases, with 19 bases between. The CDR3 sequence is CASRPEHGESGYTF. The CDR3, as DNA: TGTGCCAGCAGACCAGAGCATGGAGAGTCCGGCTACACCTTC.

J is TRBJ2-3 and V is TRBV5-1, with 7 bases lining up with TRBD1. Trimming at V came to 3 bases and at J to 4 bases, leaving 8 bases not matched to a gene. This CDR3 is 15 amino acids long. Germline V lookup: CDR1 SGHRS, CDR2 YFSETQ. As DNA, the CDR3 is TGCGCCAGCAGCTCGGGAACAGGGGCTTCAGATACGCAGTATTTT. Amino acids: CASSSGTGASDTQYF.

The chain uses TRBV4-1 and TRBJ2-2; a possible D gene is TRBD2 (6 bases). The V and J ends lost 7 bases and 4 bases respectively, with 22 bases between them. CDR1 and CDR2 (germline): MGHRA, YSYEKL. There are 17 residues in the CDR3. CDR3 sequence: CASNRRVRGSGTGELFF. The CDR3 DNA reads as TGCGCCAGCAACAGAAGAGTCCGGGGGTCGGGCACCGGGGAGCTGTTTTTT.

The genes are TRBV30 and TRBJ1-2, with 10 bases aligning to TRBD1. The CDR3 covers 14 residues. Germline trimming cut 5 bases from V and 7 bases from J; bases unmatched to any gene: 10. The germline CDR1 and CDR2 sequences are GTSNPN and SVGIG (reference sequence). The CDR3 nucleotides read TGTGCCTGGGGGCTCGGGACAGGGGACTCTGGCTACACCTTC. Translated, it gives CAWGLGTGDSGYTF.

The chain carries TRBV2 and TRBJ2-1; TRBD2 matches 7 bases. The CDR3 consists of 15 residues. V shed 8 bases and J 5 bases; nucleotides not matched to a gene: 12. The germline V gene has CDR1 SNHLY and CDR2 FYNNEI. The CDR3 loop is CASFVGGGWDNEQFF. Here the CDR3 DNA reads TGTGCCAGCTTCGTCGGCGGGGGATGGGACAATGAGCAGTTCTTC.

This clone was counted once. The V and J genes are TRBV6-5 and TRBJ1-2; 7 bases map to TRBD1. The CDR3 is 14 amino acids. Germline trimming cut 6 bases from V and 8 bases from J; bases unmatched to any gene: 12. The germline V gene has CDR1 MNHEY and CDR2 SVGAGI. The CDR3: CASRPDRVLWGYTF. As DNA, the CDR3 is TGTGCCAGCAGGCCTGACAGGGTCCTATGGGGCTACACCTTC.

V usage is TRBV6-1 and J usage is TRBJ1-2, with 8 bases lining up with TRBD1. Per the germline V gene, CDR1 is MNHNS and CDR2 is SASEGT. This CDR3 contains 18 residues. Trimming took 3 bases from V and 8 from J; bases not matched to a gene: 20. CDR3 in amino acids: CASSDPVGGTRTGKGYTF. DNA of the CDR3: TGTGCCAGCAGTGACCCCGTGGGTGGGACGAGGACAGGGAAAGGCTACACCTTC.

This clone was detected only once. CDR3 in amino acids: CASSLNRVGSPLHF. The CDR3 DNA is TGTGCCAGCAGCTTAAACAGGGTGGGTTCACCCCTCCACTTT. The chain links TRBV7-2 to TRBJ1-6; tentative D call: TRBD1 (6 bases). Germline V gene data show CDR1 as SGHTA and CDR2 as FQGNSA. The CDR3 loop spans 14 amino acids. The V and J ends lost 2 bases and 9 bases respectively, with 11 bases between them.

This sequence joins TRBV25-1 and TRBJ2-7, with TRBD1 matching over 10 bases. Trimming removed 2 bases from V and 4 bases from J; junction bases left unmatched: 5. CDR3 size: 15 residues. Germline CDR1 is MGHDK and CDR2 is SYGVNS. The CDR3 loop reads CASSEPGTGVYEQYF. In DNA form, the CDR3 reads TGTGCCAGCAGTGAACCTGGGACAGGGGTTTACGAGCAGTACTTC.

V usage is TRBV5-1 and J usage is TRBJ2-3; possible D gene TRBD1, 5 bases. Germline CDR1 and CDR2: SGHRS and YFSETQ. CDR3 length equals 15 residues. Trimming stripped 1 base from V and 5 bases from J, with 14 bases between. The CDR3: CASSLSMGPGDTQYF. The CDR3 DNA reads TGCGCCAGCAGCTTGAGTATGGGGCCAGGAGATACGCAGTATTTT. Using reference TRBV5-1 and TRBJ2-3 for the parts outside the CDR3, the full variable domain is KAGVTQTPRYLIKTRGQQVTLSCSPISGHRSVSWYQQTPGQGLQFLFEYFSETQRNKGNFPGRFSGRQFSNSRSEMNVSTLELGDSALYLCASSLSMGPGDTQYFGPGTRLTVL.

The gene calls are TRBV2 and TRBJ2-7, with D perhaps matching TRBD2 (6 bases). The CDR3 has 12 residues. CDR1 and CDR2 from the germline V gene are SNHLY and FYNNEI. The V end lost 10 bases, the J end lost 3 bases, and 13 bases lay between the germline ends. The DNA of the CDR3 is TGTGCCACGGCCCCGCGGGACTACGAGCAGTACTTC. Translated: CATAPRDYEQYF.

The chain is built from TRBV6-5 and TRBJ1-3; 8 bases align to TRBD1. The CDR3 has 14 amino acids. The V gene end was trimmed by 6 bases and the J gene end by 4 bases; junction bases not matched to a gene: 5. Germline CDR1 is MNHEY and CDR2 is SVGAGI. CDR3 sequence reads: CASSMDRVGNTIYF. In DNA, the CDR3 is TGTGCCAGCAGCATGGACAGGGTGGGAAACACCATATATTTT.

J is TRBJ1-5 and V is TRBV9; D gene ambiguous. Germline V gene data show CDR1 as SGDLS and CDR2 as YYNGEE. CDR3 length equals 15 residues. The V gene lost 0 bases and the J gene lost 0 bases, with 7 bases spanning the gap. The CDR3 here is CASSVDGNSNQPQHF. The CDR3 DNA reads TGTGCCAGCAGCGTAGACGGGAATAGCAATCAGCCCCAGCATTTT.

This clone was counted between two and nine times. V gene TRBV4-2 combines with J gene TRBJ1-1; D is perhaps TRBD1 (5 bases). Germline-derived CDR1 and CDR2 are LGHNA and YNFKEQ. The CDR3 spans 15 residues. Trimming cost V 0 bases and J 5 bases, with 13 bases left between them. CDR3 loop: CASSQEWFRGTEAFF. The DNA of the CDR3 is TGTGCCAGCAGCCAAGAGTGGTTTCGGGGGACTGAAGCTTTCTTT.

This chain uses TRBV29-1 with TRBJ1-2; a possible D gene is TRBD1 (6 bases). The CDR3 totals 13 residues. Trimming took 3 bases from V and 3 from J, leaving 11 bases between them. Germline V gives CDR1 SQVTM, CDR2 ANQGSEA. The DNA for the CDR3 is TGCAGCGTTGATGGCCAGGGGTACTATGGCTACACCTTC. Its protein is CSVDGQGYYGYTF.